The clone carrying this TCR beta chain was recorded many times. Reverse transcription used about 510 ng RNA and constant-region primers for alpha and beta. Alpha and beta chain libraries were made separately by chain-specific third strand synthesis with multiplexing indices. TCRdb used MiXCR to reprocess the 5' RACE reads, holding one entry per CDR3 protein. The data contain 6,100 or so distinct CDR3 sequences, approximately 11% of them singletons. This specimen belongs to a study of HIV-infected patients and healthy controls. V lost 4 bases, J lost 0 bases, and 9 bases stayed unmatched. This CDR3 has 16 residues. Germline V gene lookup returns CDR1 DFQATT and CDR2 SNEGSKA (reference sequence). All unsorted peripheral T cells were captured because whole blood was used without fractionation.

The V and J genes are TRBV20-1 and TRBJ2-3, with 8 bases aligning to TRBD2. The source of this sequence is an adult with HIV infection. The sequenced sample was blood, obtained before antiretroviral therapy. The chain's CDR3 is CSAIGERETSTDTQYF. The CDR3, as DNA: TGCAGTGCTATTGGGGAGCGGGAGACTAGCACAGATACGCAGTATTTT.